This T cell receptor beta chain was captured in a study of T cells after yellow fever vaccination. In its sample, this clonotype was seen a few times. Its antigen is not identified. CDR1 and CDR2 (germline): MDHEN, SYDVKM. The CDR3 covers 13 residues. Trimming left V 7 bases short and J 6 bases short, with 14 bases between. A 5'RACE template-switching step, the method used to make TCR cDNA, added a universal primer site and UMIs. TCRdb called the 5' RACE reads again in MiXCR, with one record for every CDR3 protein. Here the sample spans 310,000 or so distinct CDR3 sequences, 3.6% being singletons. The study, taken as a whole, reports: Only a minor proportion of clonotypes was detected across both CD4 and CD8 compartments. Peak timing came faster in the weaker secondary response, day 5 versus 15.

This sequence originates from a man aged 18 to 29 who received the YFV17D yellow fever vaccine. J is TRBJ2-3 and V is TRBV28, with D perhaps matching TRBD1 (6 bases). This material consisted of PBMCs, taken on the day of the yellow fever booster vaccination. The CDR3: CASTNRDVDTQYF. CDR3 coding DNA: TGTGCCAGCACGAACAGGGATGTGGATACGCAGTATTTT.